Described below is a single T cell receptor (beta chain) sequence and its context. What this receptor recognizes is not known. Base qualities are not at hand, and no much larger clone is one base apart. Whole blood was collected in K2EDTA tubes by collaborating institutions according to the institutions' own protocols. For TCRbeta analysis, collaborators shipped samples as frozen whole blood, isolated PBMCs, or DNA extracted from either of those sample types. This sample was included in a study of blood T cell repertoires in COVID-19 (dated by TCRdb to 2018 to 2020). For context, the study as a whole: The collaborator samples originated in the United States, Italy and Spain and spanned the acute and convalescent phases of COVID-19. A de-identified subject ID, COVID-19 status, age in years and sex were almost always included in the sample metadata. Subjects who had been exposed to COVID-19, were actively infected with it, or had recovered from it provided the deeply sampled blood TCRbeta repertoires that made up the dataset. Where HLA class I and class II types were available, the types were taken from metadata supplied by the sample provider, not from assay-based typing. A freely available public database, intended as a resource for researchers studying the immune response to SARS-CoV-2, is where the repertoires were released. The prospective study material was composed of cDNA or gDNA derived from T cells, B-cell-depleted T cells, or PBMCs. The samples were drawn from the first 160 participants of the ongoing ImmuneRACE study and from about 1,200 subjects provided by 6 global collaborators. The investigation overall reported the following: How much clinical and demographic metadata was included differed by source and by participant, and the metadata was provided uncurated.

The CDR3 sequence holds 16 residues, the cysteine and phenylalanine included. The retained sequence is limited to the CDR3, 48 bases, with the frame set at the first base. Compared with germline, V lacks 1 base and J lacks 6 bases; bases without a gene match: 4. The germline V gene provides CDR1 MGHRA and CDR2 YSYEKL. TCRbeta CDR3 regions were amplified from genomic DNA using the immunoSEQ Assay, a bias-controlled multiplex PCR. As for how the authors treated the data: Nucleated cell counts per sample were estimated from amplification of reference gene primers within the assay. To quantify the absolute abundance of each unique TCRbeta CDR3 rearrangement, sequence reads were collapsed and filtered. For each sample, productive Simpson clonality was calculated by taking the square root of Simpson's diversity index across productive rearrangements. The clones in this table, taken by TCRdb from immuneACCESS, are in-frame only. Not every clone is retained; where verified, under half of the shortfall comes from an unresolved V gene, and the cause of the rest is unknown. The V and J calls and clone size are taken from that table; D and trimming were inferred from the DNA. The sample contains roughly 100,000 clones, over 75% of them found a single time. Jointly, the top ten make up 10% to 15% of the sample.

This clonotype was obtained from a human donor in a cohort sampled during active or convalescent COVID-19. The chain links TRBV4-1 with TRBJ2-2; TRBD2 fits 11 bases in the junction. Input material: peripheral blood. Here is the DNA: TGCGCCAGCAGCCAAGGAAGACTAGCGGGGCCCGGGGAGCTGTTTTTT. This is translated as CASSQGRLAGPGELFF.